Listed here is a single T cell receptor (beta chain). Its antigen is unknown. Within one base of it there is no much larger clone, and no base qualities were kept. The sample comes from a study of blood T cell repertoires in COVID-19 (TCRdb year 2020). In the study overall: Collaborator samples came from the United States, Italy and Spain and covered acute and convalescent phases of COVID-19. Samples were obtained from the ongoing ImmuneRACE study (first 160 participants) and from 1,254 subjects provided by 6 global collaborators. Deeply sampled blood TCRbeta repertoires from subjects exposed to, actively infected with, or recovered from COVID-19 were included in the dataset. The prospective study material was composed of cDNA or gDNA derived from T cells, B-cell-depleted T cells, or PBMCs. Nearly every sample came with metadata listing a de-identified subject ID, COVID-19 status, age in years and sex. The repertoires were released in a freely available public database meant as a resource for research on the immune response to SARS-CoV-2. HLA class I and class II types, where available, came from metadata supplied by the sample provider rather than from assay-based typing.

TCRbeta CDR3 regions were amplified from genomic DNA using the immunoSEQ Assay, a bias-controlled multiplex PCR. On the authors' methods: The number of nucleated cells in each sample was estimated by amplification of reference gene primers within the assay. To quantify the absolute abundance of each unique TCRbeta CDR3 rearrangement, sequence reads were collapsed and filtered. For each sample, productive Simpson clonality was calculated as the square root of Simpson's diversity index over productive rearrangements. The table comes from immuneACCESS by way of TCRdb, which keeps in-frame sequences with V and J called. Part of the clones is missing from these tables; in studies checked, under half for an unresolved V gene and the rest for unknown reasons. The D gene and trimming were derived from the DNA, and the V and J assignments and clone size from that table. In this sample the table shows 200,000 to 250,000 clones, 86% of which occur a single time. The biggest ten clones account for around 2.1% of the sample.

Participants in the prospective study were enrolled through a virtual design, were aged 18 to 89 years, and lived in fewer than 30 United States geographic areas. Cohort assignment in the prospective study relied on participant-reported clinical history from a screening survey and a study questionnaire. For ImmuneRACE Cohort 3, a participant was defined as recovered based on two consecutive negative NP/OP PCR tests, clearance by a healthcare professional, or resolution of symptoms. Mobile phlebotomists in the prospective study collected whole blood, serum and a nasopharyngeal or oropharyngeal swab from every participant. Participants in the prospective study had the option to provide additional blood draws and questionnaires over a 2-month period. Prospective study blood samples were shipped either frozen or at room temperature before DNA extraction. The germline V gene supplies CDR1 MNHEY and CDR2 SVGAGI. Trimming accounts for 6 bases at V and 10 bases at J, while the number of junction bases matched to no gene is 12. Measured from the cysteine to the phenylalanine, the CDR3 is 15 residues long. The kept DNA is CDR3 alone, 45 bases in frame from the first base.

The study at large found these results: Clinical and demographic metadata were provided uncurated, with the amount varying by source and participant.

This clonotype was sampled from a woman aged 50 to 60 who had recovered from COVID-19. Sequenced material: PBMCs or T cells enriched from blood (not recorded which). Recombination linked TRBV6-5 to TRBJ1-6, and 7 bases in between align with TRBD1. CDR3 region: CASSRPTGEQSPLHF. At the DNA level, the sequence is TGTGCCAGCAGCCGTCCCACAGGGGAGCAATCACCCCTCCACTTT.